This entry is about one T cell receptor beta chain. The CDR3 contains 16 residues. Germline CDR1 SGHNT, CDR2 YYREEE (reference sequence). With 2 bases clipped from V and 5 bases from J, the junction kept 6 bases outside the gene matches. This entry comes from a study of OX40 agonist ivuxolimab in advanced cancers. Across the whole study: Patients were treated with intravenous ivuxolimab, dosed at 0.01 to 10 mg/kg and infused every 2 weeks.

The table came from immunoSEQ multiplex PCR; TCRdb's copy has only in-frame clones and leaves some out. Of fewer than 60,000 clones in the sample, approximately 79% were seen once. Enrollment shut out patients with autoimmune disease history or systemic immunosuppression. The receptor comes from an adult with an advanced solid tumor such as melanoma, head and neck, liver or kidney cancer. Sequenced here: CD4+ or CD8+ T cells sorted from blood, sampled in a trial of the OX40 agonist ivuxolimab. The chain uses TRBV5-4 and TRBJ2-3; 12 nucleotides match TRBD2. This CDR3 reads CASSFRLAGVIDTQYF. CDR3 DNA: TGTGCCAGCAGCTTCCGACTAGCGGGAGTGATAGATACGCAGTATTTT. Full variable domain (remainder filled in from reference TRBV5-4 and TRBJ2-3): ETGVTQSPTHLIKTRGQQVTLRCSSQSGHNTVSWYQQALGQGPQFIFQYYREEENGRGNFPPRFSGLQFPNYSSELNVNALELDDSALYLCASSFRLAGVIDTQYFGPGTRLTVL.